Below are 9 T cell receptor beta chains sequenced from a single sample in a study of blood T cells in healthy people across ages. The use of a sample-barcoded 5' primer and a J-beta primer mix characterized a second PCR of roughly 6 to 11 cycles. One entry per CDR3 protein, called by TCRdb with MiXCR from the 5' RACE reads. The sample carries about 1.4 million distinct CDR3 sequences, around 59% recorded once. The sample taken for sequencing was blood. These receptors all stem from a young man in good health.

The rearrangement joins TRBV4-1 to TRBJ2-7; D gene ambiguous. Germline values: CDR1 MGHRA, CDR2 YSYEKL. This CDR3 is built from 18 residues. The ends were cut back, 0 bases at V and 2 bases at J, with 20 bases in the middle. The CDR3 nucleotides read TGCGCCAGCAGCCAAGATGGGTTTCTGGGAAATTCCCCCTACGAGCAGTACTTC. It translates to CASSQDGFLGNSPYEQYF.

V gene TRBV12-3 or TRBV12-4 combines with J gene TRBJ2-2, with a weak D call TRBD2 (5 bases). CDR3 size: 13 residues. Trimming left V 3 bases short and J 7 bases short, with 9 bases between. Written as DNA, the CDR3 is TGTGCCAGCAGTTTGGGGAGTAGCGGGGAGCTGTTTTTT. This encodes CASSLGSSGELFF.

The chain employs TRBV28 and TRBJ2-7; 8 bases agree with TRBD2. V gave up 6 bases and J gave up 6 bases; unmatched junction bases: 13. This CDR3 contains 15 residues. The V gene's germline CDR1 is MDHEN and CDR2 SYDVKM. The CDR3 loop reads CASSLQLGLAGEQYF. CDR3 sequence (DNA): TGTGCCAGCAGCCTACAACTCGGGCTAGCGGGCGAGCAGTACTTC.

This rearrangement joins TRBV5-6 to TRBJ1-2, with D possibly being TRBD1 (5 bases). Germline V lookup: CDR1 SGHDT, CDR2 YYEEEE. This CDR3 spans 14 amino acids. The germline V and J ends were trimmed by 4 bases and 6 bases, with 16 bases remaining between them. CDR3 DNA sequence: TGTGCCAGCAGCCGGGGACGGTTCAGTCATGGCTACACCTTC. Protein product: CASSRGRFSHGYTF.

The chain uses TRBV5-1 and TRBJ2-7; D call uncertain. The CDR3 totals 16 residues. V was clipped by 2 bases and J by 2 bases, with 17 bases between them. Germline V gives CDR1 SGHRS, CDR2 YFSETQ. CDR3: CASSFEGGPWAYEQYF. The CDR3 DNA reads TGCGCCAGCAGCTTCGAAGGTGGACCATGGGCCTACGAGCAGTACTTC. The variable domain in full, with the rest retrieved from reference TRBV5-1 and TRBJ2-7, is KAGVTQTPRYLIKTRGQQVTLSCSPISGHRSVSWYQQTPGQGLQFLFEYFSETQRNKGNFPGRFSGRQFSNSRSEMNVSTLELGDSALYLCASSFEGGPWAYEQYFGPGTRLTVT.

The chain combines TRBV6-1 with TRBJ2-3; D uncertain. V dropped 10 bases and J dropped 3 bases, with 11 bases sitting between them. The CDR3 consists of 12 residues. The germline gives CDR1 MNHNS, CDR2 SASEGT. CDR3 sequence: CATRLQTDTQYF. In DNA form, the CDR3 reads TGTGCCACCCGGCTCCAAACAGATACGCAGTATTTT.

The rearrangement joins TRBV4-3 to TRBJ2-6; D might be TRBD1 or TRBD2, each matching 5 bases. Looked up from germline, CDR1 is LGHNA and CDR2 is YSLEER. V lost 3 bases and J lost 6, with 21 bases in between. This CDR3 is 18 amino acids long. The CDR3 nucleotides read TGCGCCAGCAGCCATTACCTGACTCAGGGACCCGAGGCCAACGTCCTGACTTTC. Translating gives CASSHYLTQGPEANVLTF.

In this sample, this clonotype turned up a few times. V and J are TRBV29-1 and TRBJ2-7; 7 bases fit TRBD2. Germline lookup yields CDR1 SQVTM and CDR2 ANQGSEA. There are 14 residues in the CDR3. The V and J ends lost 1 base and 0 bases, in that order; junction bases with no gene match: 3. The DNA for the CDR3 is TGCAGCGTTGAAGGAGCGGGAAGCTCCTACGAGCAGTACTTC. It is translated as CSVEGAGSSYEQYF.

This clonotype has only a few counts. The chain is built from TRBV27 and TRBJ2-7, with D unclear. V lost 6 bases and J 0 bases, leaving 15 bases between the germline ends. Germline V lookup: CDR1 MNHEY, CDR2 SMNVEV (reference sequence). This CDR3 has 15 residues. CDR3 region: CASSLSAPSSYEQYF. The CDR3 DNA sequence: TGTGCCAGCAGCTTAAGCGCCCCGAGCTCCTACGAGCAGTACTTC.